This TCR beta chain was captured in a study of vaccination effects on CD4 cells after COVID-19. Points from the study as a whole: Common cold coronavirus cross-reactivity was shown by only 1 of 255 vaccine-induced clones in healthy vaccinees.

With respect to this clone: What it recognizes is unknown.

Assay: immunoSEQ multiplex PCR; the TCRdb copy retains only in-frame clones and omits some. The sample includes more than 20,000 clones, about two thirds seen only once; the top ten take less than 3.5%. Within the ViraFEST assay, antigen-specific CD4+ T cells underwent expansion with viral peptide pools prior to sequencing. The culture ran for nine to ten days, and then CD4+ T cells were isolated. Nobody among the vaccine recipients had prior SARS-CoV-2 infection (nucleocapsid antibodies were negative). It was on days 3 and 7 that half the medium was replaced with IL-2 medium. Germline V gene lookup returns CDR1 LGHDT and CDR2 YNNKEL (reference sequence). The CDR3 runs 13 residues. The V and J ends lost 3 bases and 2 bases respectively, with 7 bases between them.

The chain recombines TRBV3-1 (or the pseudogene TRBV3-2) with TRBJ2-5, with TRBD1 as a possible D gene (5 bases). This clonotype originated in a human donor who received a COVID-19 vaccine. The source was CD4+ T cells from PBMCs cultured with SARS-CoV-2 spike peptides, collected before COVID-19 vaccination. CDR3 protein: CASSHTGQETQYF. Written as DNA, the CDR3 is TGTGCCAGCAGCCATACAGGACAAGAGACCCAGTACTTC.